Sequencing of this TCR beta chain was carried out in a study of technical replicates of blood from several donors (dated by TCRdb to about 2017). Clipping removes 9 bases from V and 5 bases from J, with 12 as the unmatched junction base count. CDR1 and CDR2 are read off the germline V gene as ENHRY and SYGVKD. The CDR3, from cysteine to phenylalanine, totals 15 residues. Just the 45-base CDR3 DNA is kept, in frame starting at base 1. About this clone itself: This receptor's antigen is unknown. There are no base qualities to consult, and no much larger clone falls within one base.

Library method: the immunoSEQ multiplex PCR assay. What TCRdb holds here is the immuneACCESS table cut down to in-frame rearrangements. Part of the clones is not present; checked against another copy, under half of the missing clones reflect an unresolved V gene, and the others are unexplained. This sample lists 70,000 to 95,000 clones; over 90% were detected once. The ten largest make up 0.2% to 0.3% of the sample. This TCR was recovered from a human donor in good health. Recombination linked TRBV10-3 to TRBJ2-1; 8 junctional bases match TRBD2. The sequenced material came from T cells isolated from PBMCs. CDR3 sequence: CAIHTGGVAHNEQFF. The DNA sequence follows: TGTGCCATACACACGGGGGGGGTAGCTCACAATGAGCAGTTCTTC.